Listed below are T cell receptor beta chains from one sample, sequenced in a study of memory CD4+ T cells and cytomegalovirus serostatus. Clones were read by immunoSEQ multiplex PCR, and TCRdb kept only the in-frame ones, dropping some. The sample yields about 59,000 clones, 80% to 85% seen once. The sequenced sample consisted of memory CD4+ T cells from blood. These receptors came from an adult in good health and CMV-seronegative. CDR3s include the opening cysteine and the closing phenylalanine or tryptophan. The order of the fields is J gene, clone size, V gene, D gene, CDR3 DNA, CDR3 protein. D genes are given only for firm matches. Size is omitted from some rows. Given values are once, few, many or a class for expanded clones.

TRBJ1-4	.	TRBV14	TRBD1	TGTGCCAGCAGCCAACCGACAGGGGCCAATGAAAAACTGTTTTTT	CASSQPTGANEKLFF
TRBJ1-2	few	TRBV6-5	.	TGTGCCAGCAGTTCCACGCAAGTGGATGGCTACACCTTC	CASSSTQVDGYTF
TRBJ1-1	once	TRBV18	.	TGTGCCAGCTCGATTGGACAGAAACGGAACACTGAAGCTTTCTTT	CASSIGQKRNTEAFF
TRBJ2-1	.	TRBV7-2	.	TGTGCCAGCGGATACAATGAGCAGTTCTTC	CASGYNEQFF
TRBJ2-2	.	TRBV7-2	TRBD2	TGTGCCAGCAGCGGCCTAATACTAGCGGGAGCCGGCGGGGAGCTGTTTTTT	CASSGLILAGAGGELFF
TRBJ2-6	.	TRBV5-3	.	TGTGCCAGATGGAAGCATGGTGAACAAAGTCGGGCCAACGTCCTGACTTTC	CARWKHGEQSRANVLTF
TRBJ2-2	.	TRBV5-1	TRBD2	TGCGCCAGCTCCGAATGGCTAGCGGAAAACACCGGGGAGCTGTTTTTT	CASSEWLAENTGELFF
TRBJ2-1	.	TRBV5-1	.	TGCGCCAGCAAGGGACAAAACTCCTACAATGAGCAGTTCTTC	CASKGQNSYNEQFF
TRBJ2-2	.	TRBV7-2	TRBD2	TGTGCCAGCAGCAATAGCGGGAGTAGCACCGGGGAGCTGTTTTTT	CASSNSGSSTGELFF
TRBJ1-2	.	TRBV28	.	TGTGCCAGCAGTTCCCGACCGGGCCCCAACTATGGCTACACCTTC	CASSSRPGPNYGYTF
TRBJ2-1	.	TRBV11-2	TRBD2	TGTGCCAGCAGCTCAATTCGACTAGCGGATTTAAACAATGAGCAGTTCTTC	CASSSIRLADLNNEQFF
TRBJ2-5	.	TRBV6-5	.	TGTGCCAGCAGGGATACGGGACGGCACCAAGAGACCCAGTACTTC	CASRDTGRHQETQYF
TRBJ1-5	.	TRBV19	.	TGTGCCAGTAGTAGCCCCGGGGGGGCCCAGCATTTT	CASSSPGGAQHF
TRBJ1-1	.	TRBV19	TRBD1	TGTGCCAGTAGTATCGGTCGACAGGGACGAACTGAAGCTTTCTTT	CASSIGRQGRTEAFF
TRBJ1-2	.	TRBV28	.	TGTGCCTGCTCCGACGCAAGTGGCTACACCTTC	CACSDASGYTF
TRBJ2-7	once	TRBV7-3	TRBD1	TGTGCCAGCAGCATAGGACAGGGCCACGAGCAGTACTTC	CASSIGQGHEQYF
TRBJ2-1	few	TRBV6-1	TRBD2	TGTGCCAGCGGATTCGGGACTAGCGGATACAATGAGCAGTTCTTC	CASGFGTSGYNEQFF
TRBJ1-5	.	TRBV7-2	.	TGTGCCAGCAGCTTACAGAGCAATCAGCCCCAGCATTTT	CASSLQSNQPQHF
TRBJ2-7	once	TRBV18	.	TGTGCCAGCTCACCTGGACGAGGACTTATGGAGCAGTACTTC	CASSPGRGLMEQYF
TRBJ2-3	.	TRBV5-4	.	TGTGCCAGCAAGCCGGGGCGCGGTTCAGATACGCAGTATTTT	CASKPGRGSDTQYF
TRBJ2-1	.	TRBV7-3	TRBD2	TGTGCCAGCAGCTTAGAGTCACTAGCGGCAAATGAGCAGTTCTTC	CASSLESLAANEQFF
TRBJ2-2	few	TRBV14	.	TGTGCCAGCAGCCAATATGGTCCCGGGGAGCTGTTTTTT	CASSQYGPGELFF
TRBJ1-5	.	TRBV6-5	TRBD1	TGTGCCAGCAGGACGCAGGGGGGCAGCAATCAGCCCCAGCATTTT	CASRTQGGSNQPQHF
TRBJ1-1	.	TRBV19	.	TGTGCCAGTGGGGGGAAGATCTCGGAAGCTTTCTTT	CASGGKISEAFF
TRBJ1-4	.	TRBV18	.	TGTGCCAGCTCACCCGTCCCCGGTTCGAATGAAAAACTGTTTTTT	CASSPVPGSNEKLFF
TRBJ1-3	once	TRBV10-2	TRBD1	TGCGCCAGCAGTAGGGGGACAGATGGAAACACCATATATTTT	CASSRGTDGNTIYF
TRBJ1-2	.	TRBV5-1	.	TGCGCCAGCAGCTTGTGGTTGGCCGAGAGTGGCTACACCTTC	CASSLWLAESGYTF
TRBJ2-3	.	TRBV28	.	TGTGCCAGCGGGACTTATTACACAGATACGCAGTATTTT	CASGTYYTDTQYF
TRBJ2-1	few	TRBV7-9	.	TGTGCCAGCAGCCAGGGACTCCGATACAATGAGCAGTTCTTC	CASSQGLRYNEQFF
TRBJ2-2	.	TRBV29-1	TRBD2	TGCAGCGTAACAAGAGCGGGAGGGGGCACCGGGGAGCTGTTTTTT	CSVTRAGGGTGELFF
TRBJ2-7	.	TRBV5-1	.	TGCGCCAGCAGCTTGGTGCCAGGGACCTACGAGCAGTACTTC	CASSLVPGTYEQYF
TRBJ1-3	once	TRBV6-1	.	TGTGCCAGCAGTGAACTTTACGGAAACACCATATATTTT	CASSELYGNTIYF
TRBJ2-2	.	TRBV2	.	TGTGCCAGCAGTGAAATTTCGGGGAACACCGGGGAGCTGTTTTTT	CASSEISGNTGELFF
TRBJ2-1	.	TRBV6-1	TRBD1	TGTGCCAGCCGCCGGGACAGCTCCTACAATGAGCAGTTCTTC	CASRRDSSYNEQFF
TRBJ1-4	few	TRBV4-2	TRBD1	TGTGCCAGCAGCCCCGGACAGGGAAGTGAAAAACTGTTTTTT	CASSPGQGSEKLFF
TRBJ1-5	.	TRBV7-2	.	TGTGCCAGCAGTCCCGAGAGGCGGCAGCCCCAGCATTTT	CASSPERRQPQHF
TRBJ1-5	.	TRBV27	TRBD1	TGTGCCAGCAGGTCGTGGGGACAGGGGAATCAGCCCCAGCATTTT	CASRSWGQGNQPQHF
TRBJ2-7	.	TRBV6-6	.	TGTGCCAGCAGTTACTCGATACGGACCGGAGATCACGAGCAGTACTTC	CASSYSIRTGDHEQYF
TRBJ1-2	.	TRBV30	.	TGTGCCTGGAGGGGTAGGGCGAATTATGGCTACACCTTC	CAWRGRANYGYTF
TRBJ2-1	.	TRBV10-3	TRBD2	TGTGCCATCAGTAGCCCGACTAGCGGAAACAATGAGCAGTTCTTC	CAISSPTSGNNEQFF
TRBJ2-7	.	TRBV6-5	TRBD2	TGTGCCAGCAGTTATACTAGCGGATACACCTACGAGCAGTACTTC	CASSYTSGYTYEQYF
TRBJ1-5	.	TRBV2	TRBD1	TGTGCCAGCAGACCCCACAGGGGGCCGGGCAATCAGCCCCAGCATTTT	CASRPHRGPGNQPQHF